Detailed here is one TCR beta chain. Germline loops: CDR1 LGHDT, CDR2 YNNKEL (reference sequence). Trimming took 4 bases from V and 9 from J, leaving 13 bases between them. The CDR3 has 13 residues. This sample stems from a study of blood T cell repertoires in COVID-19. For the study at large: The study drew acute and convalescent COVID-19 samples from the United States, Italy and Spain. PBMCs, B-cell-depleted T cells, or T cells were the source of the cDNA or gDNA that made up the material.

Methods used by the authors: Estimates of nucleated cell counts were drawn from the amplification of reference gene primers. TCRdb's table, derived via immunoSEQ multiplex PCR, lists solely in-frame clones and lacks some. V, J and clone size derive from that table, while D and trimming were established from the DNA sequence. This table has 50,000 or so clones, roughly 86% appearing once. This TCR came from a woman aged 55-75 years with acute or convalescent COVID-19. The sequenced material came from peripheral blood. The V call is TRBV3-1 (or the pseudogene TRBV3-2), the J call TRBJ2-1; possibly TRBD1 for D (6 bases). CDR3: CASSRLLGGEQFF. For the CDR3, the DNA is TGTGCCAGCAGCCGACTACTAGGGGGTGAGCAGTTCTTC.